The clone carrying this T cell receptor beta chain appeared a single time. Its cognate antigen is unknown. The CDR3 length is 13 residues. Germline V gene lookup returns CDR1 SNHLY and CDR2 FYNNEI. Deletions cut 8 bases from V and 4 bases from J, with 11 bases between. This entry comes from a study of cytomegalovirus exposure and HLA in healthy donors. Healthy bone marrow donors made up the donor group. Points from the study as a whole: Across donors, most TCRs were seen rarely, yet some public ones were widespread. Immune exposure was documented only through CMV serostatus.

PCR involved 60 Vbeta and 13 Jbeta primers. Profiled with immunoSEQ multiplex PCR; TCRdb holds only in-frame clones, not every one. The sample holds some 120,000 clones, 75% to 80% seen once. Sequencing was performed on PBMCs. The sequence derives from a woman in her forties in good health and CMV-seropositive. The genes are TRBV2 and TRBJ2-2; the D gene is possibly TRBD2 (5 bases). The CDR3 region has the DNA TGTGCCAGCCGGGGTTCGAGCACCGGGGAGCTGTTTTTT. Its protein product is CASRGSSTGELFF.